The TCR beta chain described here comes from a study of technical replicates of blood from several donors. Trimming at V came to 6 bases and at J to 11 bases, leaving 3 bases not matched to a gene. This CDR3 is 11 amino acids long. From germline, CDR1 is MNHNS and CDR2 SASEGT. TCRdb's table, derived via immunoSEQ multiplex PCR, lists solely in-frame clones and lacks some. The profile shows tens of thousands of clones, 95% to 98% of them singletons. This receptor was taken from a human donor in good health. Input material: T cells isolated from PBMCs. V is TRBV6-1 and J is TRBJ1-4; 7 bases match TRBD1. In DNA, the CDR3 is TGTGCCAGCAGAACAGGGGAGAAACTGTTTTTT. It translates to CASRTGEKLFF.